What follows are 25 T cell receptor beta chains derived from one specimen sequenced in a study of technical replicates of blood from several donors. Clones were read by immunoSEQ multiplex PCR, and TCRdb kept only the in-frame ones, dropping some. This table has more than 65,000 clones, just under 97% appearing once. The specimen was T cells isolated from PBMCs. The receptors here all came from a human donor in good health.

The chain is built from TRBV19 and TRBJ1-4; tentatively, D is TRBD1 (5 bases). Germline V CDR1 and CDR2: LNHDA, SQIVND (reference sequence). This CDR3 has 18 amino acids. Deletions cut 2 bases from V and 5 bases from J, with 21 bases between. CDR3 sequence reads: CASSIRWRGSYRNEKLFF. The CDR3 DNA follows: TGTGCCAGTAGTATAAGGTGGAGGGGTTCGTATAGGAATGAAAAACTGTTTTTT.

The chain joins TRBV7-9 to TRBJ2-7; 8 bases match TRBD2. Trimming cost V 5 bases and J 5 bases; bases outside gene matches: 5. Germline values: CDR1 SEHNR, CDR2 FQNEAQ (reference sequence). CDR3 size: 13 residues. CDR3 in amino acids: CASSSGSLDEQYF. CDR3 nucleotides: TGTGCCAGCAGCAGCGGGAGTCTAGACGAGCAGTACTTC. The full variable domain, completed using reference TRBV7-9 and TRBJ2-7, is DTGVSQNPRHKITKRGQNVTFRCDPISEHNRLYWYRQTLGQGPEFLTYFQNEAQLEKSRLLSDRFSAERPKGSFSTLEIQRTEQGDSAMYLCASSSGSLDEQYFGPGTRLTVT.

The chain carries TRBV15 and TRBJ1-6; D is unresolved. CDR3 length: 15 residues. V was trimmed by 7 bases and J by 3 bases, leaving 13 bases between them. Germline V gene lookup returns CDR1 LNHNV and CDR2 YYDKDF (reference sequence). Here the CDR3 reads CATMAGQVYNSPLHF. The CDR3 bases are TGTGCCACCATGGCGGGCCAAGTCTATAATTCACCCCTCCACTTT.

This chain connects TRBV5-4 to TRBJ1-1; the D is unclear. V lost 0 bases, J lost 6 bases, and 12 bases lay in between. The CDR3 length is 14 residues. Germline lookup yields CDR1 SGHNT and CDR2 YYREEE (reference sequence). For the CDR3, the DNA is TGTGCCAGCAGCTTGGAGTACTCCCTATCTGAAGCTTTCTTT. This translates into CASSLEYSLSEAFF.

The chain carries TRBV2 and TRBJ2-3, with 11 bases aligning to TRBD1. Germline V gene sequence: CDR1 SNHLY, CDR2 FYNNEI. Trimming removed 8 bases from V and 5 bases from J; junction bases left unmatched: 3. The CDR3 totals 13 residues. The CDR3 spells CASGQGARDTQYF. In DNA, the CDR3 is TGTGCCAGCGGACAGGGGGCAAGAGATACGCAGTATTTT.

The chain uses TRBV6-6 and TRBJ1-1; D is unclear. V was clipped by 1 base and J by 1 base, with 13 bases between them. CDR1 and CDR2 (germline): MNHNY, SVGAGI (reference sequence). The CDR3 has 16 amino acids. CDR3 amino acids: CASSYFPNAENTEAFF. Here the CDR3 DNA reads TGTGCCAGCAGTTACTTCCCTAATGCTGAGAACACTGAAGCTTTCTTT.

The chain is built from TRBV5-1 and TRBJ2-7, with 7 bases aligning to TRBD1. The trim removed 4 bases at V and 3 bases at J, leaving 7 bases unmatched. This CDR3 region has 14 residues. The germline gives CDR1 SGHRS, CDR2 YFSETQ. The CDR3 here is CASSPRDRSYEQYF. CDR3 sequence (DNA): TGCGCCAGCAGCCCCCGGGACAGAAGCTACGAGCAGTACTTC.

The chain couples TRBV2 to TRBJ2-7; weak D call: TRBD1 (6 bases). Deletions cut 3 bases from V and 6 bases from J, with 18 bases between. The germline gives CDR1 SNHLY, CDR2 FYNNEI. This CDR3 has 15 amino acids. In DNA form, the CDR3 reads TGTGCCAGCAGTGAGTTGGGGACAAGGACCCCCGAGCAGTACTTC. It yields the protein CASSELGTRTPEQYF.

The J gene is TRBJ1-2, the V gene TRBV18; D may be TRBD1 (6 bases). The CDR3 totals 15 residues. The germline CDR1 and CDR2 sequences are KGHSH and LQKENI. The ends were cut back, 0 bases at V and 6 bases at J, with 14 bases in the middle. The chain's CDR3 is CASSPPAGEGHGYTF. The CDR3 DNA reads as TGTGCCAGCTCACCACCTGCAGGGGAGGGCCATGGCTACACCTTC.

CDR3 region: CASSPILRGRNSPLHF. The CDR3 DNA reads as TGTGCCAGCAGTCCTATCCTCCGAGGGCGTAATTCACCCCTCCACTTT. The chain joins TRBV2 to TRBJ1-6; D unclear. Germline CDR1 SNHLY, CDR2 FYNNEI. This CDR3 contains 16 residues. V lost 5 bases, J lost 6 bases, and 17 bases lay in between.

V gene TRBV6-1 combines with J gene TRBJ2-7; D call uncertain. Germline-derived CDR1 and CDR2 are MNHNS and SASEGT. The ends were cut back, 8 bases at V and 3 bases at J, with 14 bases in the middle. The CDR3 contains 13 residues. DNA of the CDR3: TGTGCCAGCCGACCAGCGATTGACTACGAGCAGTACTTC. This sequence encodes CASRPAIDYEQYF.

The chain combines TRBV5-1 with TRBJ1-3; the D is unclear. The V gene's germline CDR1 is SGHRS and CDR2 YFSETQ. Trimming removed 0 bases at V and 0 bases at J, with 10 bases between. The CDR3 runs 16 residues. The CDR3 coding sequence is TGCGCCAGCAGCTTGGAGTCGCGAGGCTCTGGAAACACCATATATTTT. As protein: CASSLESRGSGNTIYF.

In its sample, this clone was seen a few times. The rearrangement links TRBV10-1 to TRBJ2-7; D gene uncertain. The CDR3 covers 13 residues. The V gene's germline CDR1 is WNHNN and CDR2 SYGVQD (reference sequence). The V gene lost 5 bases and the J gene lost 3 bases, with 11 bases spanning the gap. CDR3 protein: CASSPNKLYEQYF. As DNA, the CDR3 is TGCGCCAGCAGTCCCAATAAGCTCTACGAGCAGTACTTC.

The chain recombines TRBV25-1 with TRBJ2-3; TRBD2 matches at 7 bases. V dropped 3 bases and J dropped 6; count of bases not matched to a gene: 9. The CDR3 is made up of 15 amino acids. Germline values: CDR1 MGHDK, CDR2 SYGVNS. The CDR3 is CASSEGVGGMDTQYF. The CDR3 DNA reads TGTGCCAGCAGTGAGGGGGTGGGGGGGATGGATACGCAGTATTTT. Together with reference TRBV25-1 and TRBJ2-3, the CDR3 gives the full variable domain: EADIYQTPRYLVIGTGKKITLECSQTMGHDKMYWYQQDPGMELHLIHYSYGVNSTEKGDLSSESTVSRIRTEHFPLTLESARPSHTSQYLCASSEGVGGMDTQYFGPGTRLTVL.

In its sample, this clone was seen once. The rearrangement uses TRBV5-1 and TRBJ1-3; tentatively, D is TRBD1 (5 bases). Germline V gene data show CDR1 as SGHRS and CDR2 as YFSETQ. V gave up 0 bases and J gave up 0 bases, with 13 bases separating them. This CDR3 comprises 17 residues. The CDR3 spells CASSLEVGHNSGNTIYF. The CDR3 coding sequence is TGCGCCAGCAGCTTGGAGGTCGGACATAACTCTGGAAACACCATATATTTT.

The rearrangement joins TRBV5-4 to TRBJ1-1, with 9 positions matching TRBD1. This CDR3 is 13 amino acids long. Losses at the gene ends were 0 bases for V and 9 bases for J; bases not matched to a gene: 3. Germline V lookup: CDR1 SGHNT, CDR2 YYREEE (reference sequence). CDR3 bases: TGTGCCAGCAGCTTGGGGGGGACAGGGAAAGCTTTCTTT. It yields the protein CASSLGGTGKAFF.

CDR3 sequence reads: CSAGRGLAGGTDTQYF. The CDR3 region has the DNA TGCAGCGCCGGGCGGGGACTAGCGGGGGGCACAGATACGCAGTATTTT. The chain is built from TRBV29-1 and TRBJ2-3; 14 bases line up with TRBD2. CDR3 length: 16 residues. Trimming cost V 7 bases and J 1 base; bases outside gene matches: 7. The germline V gene encodes CDR1 SQVTM and CDR2 ANQGSEA.

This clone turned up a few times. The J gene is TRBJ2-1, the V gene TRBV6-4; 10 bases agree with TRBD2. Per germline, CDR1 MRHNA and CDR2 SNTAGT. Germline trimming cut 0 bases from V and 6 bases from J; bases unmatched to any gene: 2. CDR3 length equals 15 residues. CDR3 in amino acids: CASSDSSGGANEQFF. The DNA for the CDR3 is TGTGCCAGCAGTGACTCGAGCGGGGGGGCCAATGAGCAGTTCTTC.

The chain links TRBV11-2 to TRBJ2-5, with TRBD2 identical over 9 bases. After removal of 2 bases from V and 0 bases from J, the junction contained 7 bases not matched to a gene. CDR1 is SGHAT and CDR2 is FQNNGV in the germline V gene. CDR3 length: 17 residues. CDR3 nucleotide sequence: TGTGCCAGCAGCTTACAGCGGGGGGCCCCCAACCAAGAGACCCAGTACTTC. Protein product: CASSLQRGAPNQETQYF.

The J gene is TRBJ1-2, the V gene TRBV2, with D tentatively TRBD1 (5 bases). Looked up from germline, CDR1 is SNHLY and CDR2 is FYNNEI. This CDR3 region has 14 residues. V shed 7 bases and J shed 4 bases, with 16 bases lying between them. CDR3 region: CASKETAISYGYTF. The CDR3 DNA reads TGTGCCAGCAAGGAGACAGCGATCTCCTATGGCTACACCTTC.

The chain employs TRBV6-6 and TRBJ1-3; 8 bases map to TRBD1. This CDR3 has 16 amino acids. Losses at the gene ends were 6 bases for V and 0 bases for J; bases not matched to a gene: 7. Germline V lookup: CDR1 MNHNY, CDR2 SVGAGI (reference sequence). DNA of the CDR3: TGTGCCAGCAGCTCAGGGACAGGAGTCTCTGGAAACACCATATATTTT. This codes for CASSSGTGVSGNTIYF.

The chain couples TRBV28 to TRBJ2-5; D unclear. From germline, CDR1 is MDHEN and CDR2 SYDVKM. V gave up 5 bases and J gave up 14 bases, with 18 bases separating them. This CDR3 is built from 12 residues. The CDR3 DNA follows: TGTGCCAGCAGTCCACATAACACCTTAGCTTACTTC. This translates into CASSPHNTLAYF.

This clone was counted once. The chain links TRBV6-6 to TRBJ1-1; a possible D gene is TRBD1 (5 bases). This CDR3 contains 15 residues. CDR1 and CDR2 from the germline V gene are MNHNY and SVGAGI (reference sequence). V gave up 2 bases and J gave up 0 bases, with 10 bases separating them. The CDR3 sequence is CASSYIGVMNTEAFF. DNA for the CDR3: TGTGCCAGCAGTTACATAGGGGTAATGAACACTGAAGCTTTCTTT.

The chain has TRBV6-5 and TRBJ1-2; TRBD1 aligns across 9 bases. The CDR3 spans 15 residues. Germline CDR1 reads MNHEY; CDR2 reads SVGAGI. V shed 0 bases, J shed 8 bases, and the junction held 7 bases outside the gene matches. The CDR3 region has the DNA TGTGCCAGCAGTTACTCCCGGACAGGGGAGTTGGGCTACACCTTC. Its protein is CASSYSRTGELGYTF.

This chain's CDR3 is CAISLGVGGETQYF. The CDR3 bases are TGTGCCATCAGCCTAGGGGTGGGAGGAGAGACCCAGTACTTC. The rearrangement joins TRBV10-3 to TRBJ2-5, with D tentatively TRBD2 (6 bases). This CDR3 comprises 14 residues. V was trimmed by 6 bases and J by 4 bases, leaving 15 bases between them. The V gene's germline CDR1 is ENHRY and CDR2 SYGVKD.